One sample yielded the 15 T cell receptor beta chains listed below, sequenced in a study of cytomegalovirus exposure and HLA in healthy donors (dated by TCRdb to 2015 to 2018). Libraries were prepared through the immunoSEQ multiplex PCR assay. A mixture of 60 forward primers for TCR Vbeta segments and 13 reverse primers for TCR Jbeta segments was used in the multiplex PCR. Not all clones reach the TCRdb copy of this immuneACCESS table, which keeps in-frame sequences only. Checked studies attribute under half of the gap to unresolved V genes and leave the rest unexplained. Recorded for this sample are some 160,000 clones; over 70% of them occurred a single time. The biggest ten clones account for around 1.3% of the sample. The specimen was PBMCs. Receptors originate from a man in his forties or fifties in good health and CMV-seropositive.

The rearrangement links TRBV11-3 to TRBJ2-1, with a possible D match to TRBD2 (6 bases). Germline assignment: CDR1 SGHNT and CDR2 YENEEA. Trimming stripped 0 bases from V and 4 bases from J, with 13 bases between. This CDR3 contains 16 residues. This CDR3 reads CASSLEATSRYNEQFF. CDR3 nucleotide sequence: TGTGCCAGCAGCTTAGAGGCGACTAGTCGGTACAATGAGCAGTTCTTC.

The CDR3 protein is CASSQELGTGTYEQYF. For the CDR3, the DNA is TGTGCCAGCAGCCAAGAACTGGGGACTGGGACCTACGAGCAGTACTTC. The chain employs TRBV14 and TRBJ2-7, with a tentative D call TRBD2 (6 bases). The CDR3 extends over 16 amino acids. CDR1 and CDR2 from the germline V gene are SGHDN and FVKESK. Trimming removed 0 bases at V and 2 bases at J, with 14 bases between. Combining the CDR3 with reference TRBV14 and TRBJ2-7 gives the whole variable domain EAGVTQFPSHSVIEKGQTVTLRCDPISGHDNLYWYRRVMGKEIKFLLHFVKESKQDESGMPNNRFLAERTGGTYSTLKVQPAELEDSGVYFCASSQELGTGTYEQYFGPGTRLTVT.

This clone is a singleton in its sample. The V call is TRBV28, the J call TRBJ2-7; possibly TRBD2 for D (7 bases). Between the trimmed V and J ends, which lost 4 bases and 7 bases, there was a span of 17 bases. Germline CDR1 is MDHEN and CDR2 is SYDVKM. CDR3 size: 14 residues. The CDR3 loop is CASSSDGGPREQYF. In DNA form, the CDR3 reads TGTGCCAGCAGTTCTGACGGGGGGCCGCGAGAGCAGTACTTC.

The V gene is TRBV5-8, the J gene TRBJ1-4; D uncertain. The CDR3 is 17 amino acids. V shed 0 bases and J shed 8 bases, with 20 bases lying between them. Germline assignment: CDR1 SGHTS and CDR2 YDEGEE. CDR3 coding DNA: TGTGCCAGCAGCTTGGAATTCTTTACCGGGTTAGGAGAAAAACTGTTTTTT. Translation: CASSLEFFTGLGEKLFF.

The J gene is TRBJ2-5, the V gene TRBV5-6; possible D gene TRBD2, 5 bases. This CDR3 has 13 residues. Germline-derived CDR1 and CDR2 are SGHDT and YYEEEE. V lost 0 bases, J lost 5 bases, and 8 bases lay in between. CDR3 bases: TGTGCCAGCAGCTTGGGCGGGCCGGAGACCCAGTACTTC. Translation gives CASSLGGPETQYF.

This sequence joins TRBV5-4 and TRBJ1-5; possibly TRBD1 for D (5 bases). Trimming cost V 0 bases and J 4 bases, with 11 bases left between them. The germline CDR1 and CDR2 sequences are SGHNT and YYREEE (reference sequence). The CDR3 length is 15 residues. CDR3 protein: CASSLGGTANQPQHF. Here the CDR3 DNA reads TGTGCCAGCAGCTTGGGCGGGACGGCAAATCAGCCCCAGCATTTT. The entire variable domain, with the rest obtained from reference TRBV5-4 and TRBJ1-5, is as follows: ETGVTQSPTHLIKTRGQQVTLRCSSQSGHNTVSWYQQALGQGPQFIFQYYREEENGRGNFPPRFSGLQFPNYSSELNVNALELDDSALYLCASSLGGTANQPQHFGDGTRLSIL.

The chain recombines TRBV4-1 with TRBJ2-1; tentatively, D is TRBD1 (6 bases). CDR1 MGHRA and CDR2 YSYEKL come from the germline V gene. The CDR3 contains 14 residues. V was pared by 2 bases and J by 4 bases, with 9 bases between. The CDR3 reads CASSQYREYNEQFF. CDR3 sequence (DNA): TGCGCCAGCAGCCAATACAGGGAGTACAATGAGCAGTTCTTC.

V and J are TRBV7-2 and TRBJ1-6; D remains unclear. The CDR3 covers 14 residues. The V and J ends lost 1 base and 7 bases respectively, with 8 bases between them. Germline V gives CDR1 SGHTA, CDR2 FQGNSA. The CDR3 region is CASSLGLWNSPLHF. DNA of the CDR3: TGTGCCAGCAGCTTAGGGCTTTGGAATTCACCCCTCCACTTT.

The V call is TRBV27, the J call TRBJ2-7; D remains unclear. Germline V lookup: CDR1 MNHEY, CDR2 SMNVEV (reference sequence). CDR3 length: 13 amino acids. The ends were cut back, 4 bases at V and 3 bases at J, with 10 bases in the middle. CDR3 DNA: TGTGCCAGCAGTTCCTACCAATACTACGAGCAGTACTTC. Protein product: CASSSYQYYEQYF.

The CDR3 here is CASSYTGQGVIEAFF. Written as DNA, the CDR3 is TGTGCCAGCAGTTACACCGGACAGGGGGTTATTGAAGCTTTCTTT. The rearrangement joins TRBV6-6 to TRBJ1-1, with 10 bases that match TRBD1. The CDR3 spans 15 residues. The V gene's germline CDR1 is MNHNY and CDR2 SVGAGI (reference sequence). V shed 2 bases, J shed 7 bases, and the junction held 7 bases outside the gene matches.

This chain uses TRBV10-2 with TRBJ2-1; 9 bases line up with TRBD2. The length of the CDR3 is 19 residues. Trimming took 3 bases from V and 0 from J; bases not matched to a gene: 12. The germline V gene has CDR1 WSHSY and CDR2 SAAADI. CDR3 sequence: CASSEKGASGVRSYNEQFF. CDR3 DNA: TGCGCCAGCAGTGAAAAGGGGGCTAGCGGGGTTCGCTCCTACAATGAGCAGTTCTTC.

CDR3 DNA: TGTGCCAGCTCACCCGAGGGAGGGGCCTTCCCCGAGCAGTACTTC. Protein product: CASSPEGGAFPEQYF. This sequence joins TRBV18 and TRBJ2-7, with TRBD2 matching 7 bases. The V segment lost 3 bases and the J segment 6 bases; nucleotides outside the gene matches: 11. CDR1 is KGHSH, CDR2 LQKENI, per germline. This CDR3 has 15 amino acids.

In this sample, this clone turned up a few times. This chain connects TRBV10-1 to TRBJ1-1; D gene uncertain. In germline, CDR1 is WNHNN, CDR2 SYGVQD (reference sequence). The CDR3 covers 18 residues. Trimming left V 5 bases short and J 0 bases short, with 22 bases between. The CDR3 region has the DNA TGCGCCAGCAGTCCCAGTGGGAGACAACGAACAATGAACACTGAAGCTTTCTTT. Its translation is CASSPSGRQRTMNTEAFF.

The chain employs TRBV19 and TRBJ2-7; 8 bases match TRBD2. Germline trimming cut 8 bases from V and 4 bases from J; bases unmatched to any gene: 10. The length of the CDR3 is 14 residues. CDR1 and CDR2 from the germline V gene are LNHDA and SQIVND (reference sequence). The CDR3 DNA follows: TGTGCCAGTGCGACAGGAGCGGGAGTGTACGAGCAGTACTTC. Encoded protein: CASATGAGVYEQYF.

The chain recombines TRBV4-2 with TRBJ2-2; 11 bases fit TRBD2. V shed 0 bases and J 5 bases; nucleotides not matched to a gene: 5. The length of the CDR3 is 17 residues. Germline V gives CDR1 LGHNA, CDR2 YNFKEQ. CDR3 in amino acids: CASSQEGASGRTGELFF. CDR3 in DNA: TGTGCCAGCAGCCAAGAAGGAGCTAGCGGGAGGACCGGGGAGCTGTTTTTT.